The 3 T cell receptor beta chains in this list originate from one sample, sequenced in a study of cytomegalovirus exposure and HLA in healthy donors. It was with 60 Vbeta and 13 Jbeta primers that the PCR ran. Assay used: immunoSEQ multiplex PCR; TCRdb lists only in-frame clones, some missing. The data hold about 200,000 clones, with 60% to 85% observed a single time. Sequenced sample: PBMCs. The receptors were gathered from a man in his forties in good health and CMV-seronegative.

This chain uses TRBV25-1 with TRBJ2-2; 10 nucleotides match TRBD2. The germline V gene encodes CDR1 MGHDK and CDR2 SYGVNS. This CDR3 is built from 14 residues. With 4 bases clipped from V and 5 bases from J, the junction kept 1 base outside the gene matches. The CDR3, as DNA: TGTGCCAGCAGTGGTAGCGGGAGGACCGGGGAGCTGTTTTTT. It is translated as CASSGSGRTGELFF.

The chain links TRBV2 to TRBJ1-1; tentative D call: TRBD1 (6 bases). Deletions cut 11 bases from V and 1 base from J, with 17 bases between. The CDR3 sequence is 14 residues long. Germline CDR1 reads SNHLY; CDR2 reads FYNNEI. CDR3 nucleotides: TGTGCCGCTCGGGCAGGGGCCTCGAACACTGAAGCTTTCTTT. It codes for CAARAGASNTEAFF.

The gene calls are TRBV9 and TRBJ2-2; TRBD2 agrees at 10 bases. This CDR3 is 16 amino acids long. Germline CDR1 SGDLS, CDR2 YYNGEE. J was trimmed by 5 bases and V by 1 base; bases with no gene match: 5. As DNA, the CDR3 is TGTGCCAGCAGCGTAACCGGGACTAGCGTTACCGGGGAGCTGTTTTTT. Translated, it gives CASSVTGTSVTGELFF.